Each of the 11 T cell receptor beta chains below was sequenced from the same sample in a study of T cell repertoires in cytomegalovirus infection. TCRdb reprocessed the reads with MiXCR, giving one entry per CDR3 protein. The sample includes approximately 250,000 distinct CDR3 sequences, roughly an eighth of them seen just once. The sample taken for sequencing was PBMCs. The receptor source for this set is a human donor in good health (CMV status not recorded). Some clones in this sample may be carry-over from other donors' samples.

The sample holds many counts of this clonotype. The chain uses TRBV7-2 and TRBJ2-5, with D perhaps matching TRBD1 (6 bases). Germline lookup yields CDR1 SGHTA and CDR2 FQGNSA. CDR3 length equals 14 residues. V gave up 0 bases and J gave up 2 bases, with 7 bases separating them. The CDR3 spells CASSLAGTQETQYF. For the CDR3, the DNA is TGTGCCAGCAGCTTAGCGGGGACACAAGAGACCCAGTACTTC.

This chain connects TRBV20-1 to TRBJ1-1; D is ambiguous. CDR1 is DFQATT, CDR2 SNEGSKA, per germline (reference sequence). The CDR3 contains 11 residues. V lost 8 bases to trimming and J lost 10 bases, with 17 bases between them. The CDR3 DNA is TGCAGTTCATTCGGGCCAGGACGAGCTTTCTTT. It encodes CSSFGPGRAFF.

The V gene is TRBV6-4, the J gene TRBJ1-3; D gene uncertain. V shed 0 bases and J shed 0 bases, with 3 bases lying between them. This CDR3 is built from 14 residues. CDR1 and CDR2 from the germline V gene are MRHNA and SNTAGT. CDR3 region: CASSDSDSGNTIYF. For the CDR3, the DNA is TGTGCCAGCAGTGACTCCGACTCTGGAAACACCATATATTTT.

This clonotype was recorded at least ten times. This chain links TRBV7-8 with TRBJ2-1, with a possible D match to TRBD2 (6 bases). This CDR3 contains 16 residues. V was shortened by 2 bases and J by 0 bases, with 11 bases between the two germline ends. The V gene's germline CDR1 is SGHVS and CDR2 FQNEAQ. As DNA, the CDR3 is TGTGCCAGCAGCTTATCGGACTACTCCTCCTACAATGAGCAGTTCTTC. This encodes CASSLSDYSSYNEQFF.

V usage is TRBV20-1 and J usage is TRBJ1-2; D is unresolved. V dropped 6 bases and J dropped 6 bases, with 20 bases sitting between them. The CDR3 has 14 amino acids. Per germline, CDR1 DFQATT and CDR2 SNEGSKA (reference sequence). The CDR3 reads CSASLPVNRDGYTF. As DNA, the CDR3 is TGCAGTGCCTCCCTACCCGTCAACAGAGATGGCTACACCTTC.

This clonotype has only a few counts. The genes are TRBV25-1 and TRBJ2-3, with D perhaps matching TRBD1 or TRBD2 (5 bases each). The V end lost 8 bases, the J end lost 8 bases, and 17 bases lay between the germline ends. Germline V gene sequence: CDR1 MGHDK, CDR2 SYGVNS. The CDR3 has 13 residues. The CDR3 DNA sequence: TGTGCCAGCGCGATCGGGGCCTCAGGTACGCAGTATTTT. Its protein is CASAIGASGTQYF.

This clonotype was detected ten times or more. The rearrangement joins TRBV7-3 to TRBJ2-5, with 14 bases matching TRBD2. The V segment lost 1 base and the J segment 4 bases; nucleotides outside the gene matches: 5. Per the germline V gene, CDR1 is SGHTA and CDR2 is FQGTGA. The length of the CDR3 is 17 residues. The CDR3 nucleotides are TGTGCCAGCAGCTTAAACCCGGGACTAGCGGGAGTAGAGACCCAGTACTTC. Encoded protein: CASSLNPGLAGVETQYF.

This clonotype was detected many times. The V and J genes are TRBV7-2 and TRBJ2-2, with 7 bases identical to TRBD2. The germline V gene has CDR1 SGHTA and CDR2 FQGNSA. V shed 6 bases and J 2 bases; nucleotides not matched to a gene: 12. The CDR3 sequence is 17 residues long. Here the CDR3 reads CASRGGRGGSNTGELFF. CDR3 DNA sequence: TGTGCCAGCAGGGGAGGGCGAGGAGGGAGCAACACCGGGGAGCTGTTTTTT.

V and J are TRBV4-3 and TRBJ2-1; tentatively, D is TRBD2 (5 bases). The germline V gene encodes CDR1 LGHNA and CDR2 YSLEER. Trimming shortened V by 1 base and J by 2 bases, and 12 bases separated the two germline ends. There are 16 residues in the CDR3. CDR3 coding DNA: TGCGCCAGCAGCCAAGCTGTGGGGAGACCCTACAATGAGCAGTTCTTC. Protein product: CASSQAVGRPYNEQFF.

This clonotype was seen only a few times. The V and J genes are TRBV2 and TRBJ2-2; D gene uncertain. Per germline, CDR1 SNHLY and CDR2 FYNNEI. The V end lost 6 bases, the J end lost 4 bases, and 6 bases lay between the germline ends. The CDR3 is 12 residues long. The chain's CDR3 is CASRSPTGELFF. CDR3 nucleotide sequence: TGTGCCAGCAGGAGCCCCACCGGGGAGCTGTTTTTT.

The chain carries TRBV2 and TRBJ2-1; D is possibly TRBD2 (6 bases). The CDR3 length is 14 residues. The V end lost 6 bases, the J end lost 9 bases, and 18 bases lay between the germline ends. Germline assignment: CDR1 SNHLY and CDR2 FYNNEI. CDR3 in amino acids: CASSSRDFTSEQFF. The CDR3 coding sequence is TGTGCCAGCAGCTCCCGGGACTTCACGAGTGAGCAGTTCTTC.